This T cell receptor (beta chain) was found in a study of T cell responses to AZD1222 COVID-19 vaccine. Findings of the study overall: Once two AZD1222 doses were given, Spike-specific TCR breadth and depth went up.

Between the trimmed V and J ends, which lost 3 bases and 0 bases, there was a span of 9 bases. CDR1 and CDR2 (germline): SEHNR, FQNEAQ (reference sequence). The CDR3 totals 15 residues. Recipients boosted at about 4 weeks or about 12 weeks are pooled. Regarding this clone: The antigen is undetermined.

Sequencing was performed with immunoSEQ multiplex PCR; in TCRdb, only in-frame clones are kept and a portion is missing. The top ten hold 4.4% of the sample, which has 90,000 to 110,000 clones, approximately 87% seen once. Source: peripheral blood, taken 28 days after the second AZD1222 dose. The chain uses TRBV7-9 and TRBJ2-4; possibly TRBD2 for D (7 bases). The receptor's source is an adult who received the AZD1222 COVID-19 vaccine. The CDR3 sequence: CASSFGGRAKNIQYF. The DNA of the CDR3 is TGTGCCAGCAGCTTCGGGGGGCGAGCCAAAAACATTCAGTACTTC.